This TCR beta chain was sequenced for a study of CD8 T cells in ankylosing spondylitis (dated 2017 in TCRdb). About the investigation overall: The study set out to find disease-linked TCR variants by profiling T cell receptor beta repertoires in ankylosing spondylitis patients and healthy donors. In total, the full study cohort was made up of roughly 110 healthy donors and about two dozen ankylosing spondylitis patients. Peripheral blood was sampled, and synovial fluid was also collected from ankylosing spondylitis patients.

Instrument used: Illumina HiSeq 2500. Quantitative 5'-RACE with molecular barcodes was the method used to prepare the TCR beta libraries. The study's own analysis went as follows. Disease-linked TCR variants were identified with a new computational method built on a probabilistic model of VDJ rearrangement. TCRdb ran its own pipeline on the public reads, namely fastp trimming at Q25 and MiXCR clone calling, and kept in-frame beta chains. Records with the same CDR3 protein are collapsed into one entry carrying the most frequent genes and DNA. TCRdb's processing, not the authors' own work, is the source of the V and J calls. The sample table holds 400,000 to 450,000 distinct CDR3 sequences, of which approximately 17% were seen once. The leading ten clones occupy approximately 1% of the sample. On the study overall, not on this receptor specifically: Significant enrichment of the disease-linked clones was reported in matched synovial fluid samples from ankylosing spondylitis patients. The disease-linked clones showed a CD8+ phenotype and occurred at relatively low frequencies in peripheral blood. Blood from ankylosing spondylitis patients appeared to be characterized by a TCR beta motif composed of 7 to 9 highly homologous amino acid variants. Some TCR beta motif variants had previously been reported in synovial fluid and blood of reactive arthritis patients, which suggested common disease-initiation mechanisms.

From the cysteine up to the phenylalanine, the CDR3 has a length of 13 residues. Only CDR3 DNA is held: 39 bases, read in frame from base 1. The germline V gene encodes CDR1 SGHNT and CDR2 YYREEE (reference sequence). V is clipped by 4 bases and J by 3 bases, and the sequence between their germline boundaries is 10 bases long. In the case of this clonotype: The clone's antigen remains unknown. No qualities accompany the bases; no much larger clone lies one base away.

The sequencing input was blood, either unsorted or a sorted T cell fraction (not recorded which). The TCR sequence derives from a male donor with ankylosing spondylitis. The sequence joins TRBV5-4 to TRBJ1-2, with the D gene call left open. The sequenced DNA is TGTGCCAGCAGCGAGGAAAGCTACTATGGCTACACCTTC. Its protein is CASSEESYYGYTF.